What follows are 24 T cell receptor beta chains derived from one specimen sequenced in a study of OX40 agonist ivuxolimab in advanced cancers. The repertoire was sequenced with immunoSEQ multiplex PCR; TCRdb's copy has only in-frame clones and lacks some. This sample has fewer than 80,000 clones; 89% occur once, and the top ten carry approximately 12%. Sample: CD4+ or CD8+ T cells sorted from blood, taken in a trial of the OX40 agonist ivuxolimab. Receptors were obtained from an adult with an advanced solid tumor such as melanoma, head and neck, liver or kidney cancer.

The rearrangement links TRBV6-5 to TRBJ2-7; 10 nucleotides align to TRBD1. CDR1 is MNHEY, CDR2 SVGAGI, per germline. J lost 4 bases, V lost 2 bases, and 2 bases had no gene match. CDR3 size: 14 residues. CDR3 in amino acids: CASSYGDRGYEQYF. As DNA, the CDR3 is TGTGCCAGCAGTTACGGGGACAGGGGTTACGAGCAGTACTTC.

The chain links TRBV29-1 to TRBJ1-2, with TRBD1 as a possible D gene (6 bases). V was pared by 2 bases and J by 2 bases, with 15 bases between. The CDR3 is 15 amino acids. Germline lookup yields CDR1 SQVTM and CDR2 ANQGSEA. The CDR3 DNA follows: TGCAGCGTTGAATTTTGGGGCACAGGGAACTATGGCTACACCTTC. Translated: CSVEFWGTGNYGYTF.

The J gene is TRBJ1-5, the V gene TRBV27; tentative D call: TRBD1 (5 bases). This CDR3 contains 16 residues. From germline, CDR1 is MNHEY and CDR2 SMNVEV (reference sequence). Trimming cost V 11 bases and J 1 base, with 21 bases left between them. The CDR3 DNA follows: TGTGCCTCCAGGCGGGGGAGCGGGAGCAGCAATCAGCCCCAGCATTTT. It codes for CASRRGSGSSNQPQHF.

The rearrangement uses TRBV28 and TRBJ2-3; D remains unclear. The CDR3 has 15 residues. Trimming left V 8 bases short and J 0 bases short, with 15 bases between. From germline, CDR1 is MDHEN and CDR2 SYDVKM. DNA for the CDR3: TGTGCCAGCCAGTTCCAAGGACCTAGCACAGATACGCAGTATTTT. It specifies CASQFQGPSTDTQYF.

The chain links TRBV2 to TRBJ2-1; 8 bases fit TRBD2. This CDR3 region has 18 residues. V lost 3 bases, J lost 2 bases, and 12 bases stayed unmatched. Germline V gene data show CDR1 as SNHLY and CDR2 as FYNNEI. The CDR3 region has the DNA TGTGCCAGCAGTGATCCCGGGACTAGGATCCAAGCCTACAATGAGCAGTTCTTC. Amino acids: CASSDPGTRIQAYNEQFF.

This clone was counted a single time. The chain carries TRBV10-1 and TRBJ2-1, with no clear D. This CDR3 has 14 amino acids. V dropped 3 bases and J dropped 2 bases, with 8 bases sitting between them. CDR1 WNHNN and CDR2 SYGVQD come from the germline V gene (reference sequence). CDR3 residues: CASSERPAYNEQFF. For the CDR3, the DNA is TGCGCCAGCAGTGAAAGACCCGCCTACAATGAGCAGTTCTTC.

This chain connects TRBV29-1 to TRBJ1-2, with TRBD1 matching over 7 bases. The V gene end was trimmed by 3 bases and the J gene end by 2 bases; junction bases not matched to a gene: 3. The CDR3 contains 13 residues. Germline assignment: CDR1 SQVTM and CDR2 ANQGSEA. In DNA form, the CDR3 reads TGCAGCGTTGATCCGGGACAGAACTATGGCTACACCTTC. Protein sequence: CSVDPGQNYGYTF.

The genes are TRBV9 and TRBJ2-1; unclear D gene. The germline gives CDR1 SGDLS, CDR2 YYNGEE. The CDR3 sequence is 11 residues long. Trimming cost V 4 bases and J 10 bases, with 9 bases left between them. CDR3 loop: CASSQNGEQFF. DNA for the CDR3: TGTGCCAGCAGCCAGAACGGGGAGCAGTTCTTC.

The rearrangement uses TRBV9 and TRBJ2-3, with unresolved D. Trimming took off 2 bases at V and 1 base at J, with 11 bases between the two ends. There are 15 residues in the CDR3. Germline V gene data show CDR1 as SGDLS and CDR2 as YYNGEE. CDR3 in amino acids: CASSVVAIGTDTQYF. CDR3 sequence (DNA): TGTGCCAGCAGCGTTGTTGCTATAGGCACAGATACGCAGTATTTT.

The chain couples TRBV27 to TRBJ2-1; D not resolved. Trimming took off 3 bases at V and 9 bases at J, with 21 bases between the two ends. The CDR3 covers 16 residues. Germline-derived CDR1 and CDR2 are MNHEY and SMNVEV (reference sequence). The CDR3 DNA follows: TGTGCCAGCAGTTTCGGCGGTTCGGTCGCCCTCGGTGAGCAGTTCTTC. Amino acid sequence: CASSFGGSVALGEQFF.

The chain has TRBV9 and TRBJ2-1; the D call may be TRBD1 or TRBD2 (5 bases each). Per germline, CDR1 SGDLS and CDR2 YYNGEE. This CDR3 is 16 amino acids long. The V end was cut by 0 bases, the J end by 1 base, with 11 bases between. The CDR3 nucleotides are TGTGCCAGCAGCGTAGTAGAGGGGCCATCCTACAATGAGCAGTTCTTC. Its protein is CASSVVEGPSYNEQFF.

The chain has TRBV7-6 and TRBJ2-5; either TRBD1 or TRBD2 may supply D (6 bases each). The J call may not be correct, given that the DNA end is closer to TRBJ2-7. The CDR3 covers 13 residues. Germline V gives CDR1 SGHVS, CDR2 FNYEAQ. The CDR3 DNA sequence: TGTGCCAGCTGCGGGGCGACAGGTGACGAGCAGTACTTC. It yields the protein CASCGATGDEQYF.

The V gene is TRBV5-4, the J gene TRBJ2-5; TRBD2 matches 10 bases. Looked up from germline, CDR1 is SGHNT and CDR2 is YYREEE (reference sequence). V lost 4 bases, J lost 0 bases, and 6 bases stayed unmatched. This CDR3 is 16 amino acids long. Written as DNA, the CDR3 is TGTGCCAGCAGCCTAGCGGGGGCGTTGTACCAAGAGACCCAGTACTTC. It is translated as CASSLAGALYQETQYF.

The chain links TRBV5-4 to TRBJ1-2, with D unclear. The CDR3 sequence is 15 residues long. Germline-derived CDR1 and CDR2 are SGHNT and YYREEE (reference sequence). The germline V and J ends were trimmed by 0 bases and 2 bases, with 11 bases remaining between them. CDR3 protein: CASSLGPTANYGYTF. The CDR3 DNA sequence: TGTGCCAGCAGCTTGGGACCTACAGCAAACTATGGCTACACCTTC.

As DNA, the CDR3 is TGTGCCAGCATTCTGGGGGGGACAGAGGGCGGTGAGACCCAGTACTTC. Translating gives CASILGGTEGGETQYF. V is TRBV2 and J is TRBJ2-5; D tentatively reads TRBD1 or TRBD2 (7 bases each). Per germline, CDR1 SNHLY and CDR2 FYNNEI. Trimming pared 7 bases from V and 5 bases from J, leaving 23 bases between. This CDR3 region has 16 residues.

J is TRBJ1-1 and V is TRBV11-2; D possibly corresponds to TRBD1 (6 bases). V was trimmed by 5 bases and J by 3 bases, leaving 16 bases between them. In germline, CDR1 is SGHAT, CDR2 FQNNGV. This CDR3 spans 15 amino acids. This CDR3 is CASSLWKGVYTEAFF. CDR3 coding DNA: TGTGCCAGCAGCCTATGGAAGGGGGTTTACACTGAAGCTTTCTTT.

The chain has TRBV13 and TRBJ2-2; no firm D call. V lost 0 bases to trimming and J lost 11 bases, with 13 bases between them. The CDR3 extends over 14 amino acids. Per germline, CDR1 PRHDT and CDR2 FYEKMQ (reference sequence). The CDR3 loop reads CASSLGVLGLELFF. The DNA for the CDR3 is TGTGCCAGCAGCTTAGGAGTTTTGGGTTTAGAGCTGTTTTTT.

The rearrangement joins TRBV27 to TRBJ2-5; 7 bases line up with TRBD1. The J call is doubtful: the DNA matches TRBJ2-7 better. Per germline, CDR1 MNHEY and CDR2 SMNVEV (reference sequence). The CDR3 is 14 amino acids. The CDR3 reads CASSIRGSSYEQYF. The CDR3 bases are TGTGCCAGCAGTATCAGGGGGTCCTCCTACGAGCAGTACTTC.

The chain combines TRBV9 with TRBJ2-3, with D unresolved. The CDR3 spans 12 residues. CDR1 is SGDLS and CDR2 is YYNGEE in the germline V gene. V lost 0 bases to trimming and J lost 4 bases, with 3 bases between them. The CDR3 DNA sequence: TGTGCCAGCAGCGTAGACGCAGATACGCAGTATTTT. Residues: CASSVDADTQYF.

The V call is TRBV21-1, the J call TRBJ2-1; TRBD1, as called in the table, went unchecked against the DNA. TRBV21-1 represents a pseudogene. The CDR3 is 17 amino acids. Here the CDR3 DNA reads TGTGCCAGCAGCAAAGAGAGGCAGGGTGAGGATTACAATGAGCAGTTCTTC. The encoded protein is CASSKERQGEDYNEQFF.

CDR3 sequence reads: CASSEWADSNYGYTF. In DNA form, the CDR3 reads TGTGCCAGCAGTGAATGGGCGGACTCTAACTATGGCTACACCTTC. The rearrangement links TRBV6-4 to TRBJ1-2; D is unclear. Per germline, CDR1 MRHNA and CDR2 SNTAGT. CDR3 length equals 15 residues. The V gene lost 3 bases and the J gene lost 0 bases, with 11 bases spanning the gap.

The chain couples TRBV29-1 to TRBJ1-5; D is undetermined. The V gene's germline CDR1 is SQVTM and CDR2 ANQGSEA. V lost 6 bases, J lost 4 bases, and 10 bases lay in between. This CDR3 is built from 12 residues. In nucleotides, the CDR3 is TGCAGCGTCGTCGAGAATAATCAGCCCCAGCATTTT. It translates to CSVVENNQPQHF.

The V call is TRBV28, the J call TRBJ2-7; no clear D gene. Germline CDR1 MDHEN, CDR2 SYDVKM. This CDR3 is built from 13 residues. V lost 5 bases and J 2 bases, leaving 10 bases between the germline ends. Here the CDR3 reads CASSPRNTYEQYF. CDR3 bases: TGTGCCAGCAGTCCCCGTAACACCTACGAGCAGTACTTC.

V usage is TRBV29-1 and J usage is TRBJ1-4; TRBD1 matches 7 bases. Germline loops: CDR1 SQVTM, CDR2 ANQGSEA. Unmatched junction bases numbered 5, after V lost 4 bases and J lost 0 bases. The CDR3 extends over 15 amino acids. This CDR3 reads CSVGGTEATNEKLFF. CDR3 coding DNA: TGCAGCGTTGGAGGGACAGAGGCAACTAATGAAAAACTGTTTTTT.